A selection of T cell receptor beta chains follows, all from one sample in a study of early T cells in non-severe SARS-CoV-2 infection. Via MiXCR, TCRdb re-called the 5' RACE reads, giving one row per CDR3 protein. Here the sample spans about 42,000 distinct CDR3 sequences, approximately 7.1% being singletons. The sample consisted of whole blood. These receptors all stem from an adult who was a healthcare worker with PCR-confirmed SARS-CoV-2 infection or an uninfected control (not recorded which). CDR3s include the opening cysteine and the closing phenylalanine or tryptophan. A D gene is named only where the DNA matches it firmly. Not every row has a clone size; where given, it reads once, few, many or a size class.

clone size: few; J gene: TRBJ1-5; V gene: TRBV7-9; D gene: -; CDR3 DNA: TGTGCCAGCAGCCTAGGACCCGGGGGCAATCAGCCCCAGCATTTT; CDR3 protein: CASSLGPGGNQPQHF
clone size: few; J gene: TRBJ2-7; V gene: TRBV19; D gene: -; CDR3 DNA: TGTGCCAGTAGTCAAAGAGTATACTCCTACGAGCAGTACTTC; CDR3 protein: CASSQRVYSYEQYF
clone size: few; J gene: TRBJ2-2; V gene: TRBV7-9; D gene: TRBD1; CDR3 DNA: TGTGCCAGCAGCAGGAAGACAGGGGGGAACACCGGGGAGCTGTTTTTT; CDR3 protein: CASSRKTGGNTGELFF
clone size: -; J gene: TRBJ2-7; V gene: TRBV5-4; D gene: -; CDR3 DNA: TGTGCCAGCAGCTTGGATTTGGTTCACGAGCAGTACTTC; CDR3 protein: CASSLDLVHEQYF
clone size: once; J gene: TRBJ2-1; V gene: TRBV12-3/TRBV12-4; D gene: TRBD2; CDR3 DNA: TGTGCCAGCAGTCGCGGACTAGCGGGTTACCACAATGAGCAGTTCTTC; CDR3 protein: CASSRGLAGYHNEQFF
clone size: many; J gene: TRBJ2-7; V gene: TRBV20-1; D gene: -; CDR3 DNA: TGCAGTGCTGGCCAGTCCTACGAGCAGTACTTC; CDR3 protein: CSAGQSYEQYF
clone size: -; J gene: TRBJ2-1; V gene: TRBV7-3; D gene: TRBD2; CDR3 DNA: TGTGCCAGCAGCGTTAGCGGGGGGAACTACAATGAGCAGTTCTTC; CDR3 protein: CASSVSGGNYNEQFF
clone size: many; J gene: TRBJ2-2; V gene: TRBV24-1; D gene: -; CDR3 DNA: TGTGCCACCAGTGATGGTACAGACACCGGGGAGCTGTTTTTT; CDR3 protein: CATSDGTDTGELFF
clone size: many; J gene: TRBJ2-1; V gene: TRBV12-3/TRBV12-4; D gene: TRBD1; CDR3 DNA: TGTGCCAGCAGTTATTCCGGGACAGGGCGGGACAATGAGCAGTTCTTC; CDR3 protein: CASSYSGTGRDNEQFF
clone size: -; J gene: TRBJ1-6; V gene: TRBV5-4; D gene: TRBD1; CDR3 DNA: TGTGCCAGCAGCTTCAGGGGGCTCGGTAATTCACCCCTCCACTTT; CDR3 protein: CASSFRGLGNSPLHF
clone size: many; J gene: TRBJ1-5; V gene: TRBV19; D gene: -; CDR3 DNA: TGTGCCAGTTGGGACATAAATCAGCCCCAGCATTTT; CDR3 protein: CASWDINQPQHF
clone size: few; J gene: TRBJ1-1; V gene: TRBV6-1; D gene: TRBD1; CDR3 DNA: TGTGCCAGCAGTGAAGGGAGGACAGGGGGCCAACTTGTCATGAACACTGAAGCTTTCTTT; CDR3 protein: CASSEGRTGGQLVMNTEAFF
clone size: many; J gene: TRBJ1-6; V gene: TRBV2; D gene: -; CDR3 DNA: TGTGCCACCACAGGGAGCAATTCACCCCTCCACTTT; CDR3 protein: CATTGSNSPLHF
clone size: -; J gene: TRBJ2-1; V gene: TRBV5-1; D gene: -; CDR3 DNA: TGCGCCAGCAGCTTGGACGAGTCAGGGATAAATGAGCAGTTCTTC; CDR3 protein: CASSLDESGINEQFF
clone size: -; J gene: TRBJ2-2; V gene: TRBV9; D gene: -; CDR3 DNA: TGTGCCAGCAGAGTGGTAGTCTCCACCGGGGAGCTGTTTTTT; CDR3 protein: CASRVVVSTGELFF
clone size: many; J gene: TRBJ1-2; V gene: TRBV5-4; D gene: -; CDR3 DNA: TGTGCCAGCAGCTTCAACCGGCAGGGCAACTATGGCTACACCTTC; CDR3 protein: CASSFNRQGNYGYTF
clone size: few; J gene: TRBJ2-3; V gene: TRBV7-8; D gene: -; CDR3 DNA: TGTGCCAGCAGCAATAGGGGGGGCCGAGATACGCAGTATTTT; CDR3 protein: CASSNRGGRDTQYF
clone size: -; J gene: TRBJ2-3; V gene: TRBV10-3; D gene: -; CDR3 DNA: TGTGCCATCAGCCCAGGGGCGCAGGAAACAGATACGCAGTATTTT; CDR3 protein: CAISPGAQETDTQYF
clone size: many; J gene: TRBJ1-1; V gene: TRBV11-2; D gene: -; CDR3 DNA: TGTGCCAGCAGCGGATGGACTACTGAAGCTTTCTTT; CDR3 protein: CASSGWTTEAFF
clone size: few; J gene: TRBJ2-6; V gene: TRBV7-9; D gene: -; CDR3 DNA: TGTGCCAGCAGCCCCCCCCGGGTATCTGGGGCCAACGTCCTGACTTTC; CDR3 protein: CASSPPRVSGANVLTF
clone size: many; J gene: TRBJ1-1; V gene: TRBV7-9; D gene: -; CDR3 DNA: TGTGCCAGCAGCCCCCTGACAGCGGACTATGGTGAAGCTTTCTTT; CDR3 protein: CASSPLTADYGEAFF
clone size: few; J gene: TRBJ2-5; V gene: TRBV10-3; D gene: -; CDR3 DNA: TGTGCCATCACCCGAGGGCCATTCCAAGAGACCCAGTACTTC; CDR3 protein: CAITRGPFQETQYF
clone size: few; J gene: TRBJ1-5; V gene: TRBV18; D gene: TRBD1; CDR3 DNA: TGTGCCAGCTCAATGGACAGGGAGGTCCAGCCCCAGCATTTT; CDR3 protein: CASSMDREVQPQHF
clone size: many; J gene: TRBJ1-1; V gene: TRBV28; D gene: -; CDR3 DNA: TGTGCCAGTTCCACCGCCGGGCACGACACTGAAGCTTTCTTT; CDR3 protein: CASSTAGHDTEAFF
clone size: few; J gene: TRBJ1-2; V gene: TRBV29-1; D gene: TRBD1; CDR3 DNA: TGCAGCGTTGAAGATTGGACTACCACAGGGGGCGGTTTCCTCTTC; CDR3 protein: CSVEDWTTTGGGFLF
clone size: many; J gene: TRBJ2-7; V gene: TRBV6-2/TRBV6-3; D gene: -; CDR3 DNA: TGTGCCAGCAGTTACGGGCAGAGCTCCTACGAGCAGTACTTC; CDR3 protein: CASSYGQSSYEQYF
clone size: many; J gene: TRBJ2-1; V gene: TRBV7-3; D gene: TRBD2; CDR3 DNA: TGTGCCAGCAGCCAAGCGGGGGGCAATGAGCAGTTCTTC; CDR3 protein: CASSQAGGNEQFF
clone size: -; J gene: TRBJ2-3; V gene: TRBV11-2; D gene: -; CDR3 DNA: TGTGCCAGCAGCTATGGACAGACTTCAGATACGCAGTATTTT; CDR3 protein: CASSYGQTSDTQYF
clone size: few; J gene: TRBJ1-6; V gene: TRBV6-6; D gene: TRBD1; CDR3 DNA: TGTGCCAGCAGTTACTCGCAGGGGGGCAATTCACCCCTCCACTTT; CDR3 protein: CASSYSQGGNSPLHF
clone size: -; J gene: TRBJ2-2; V gene: TRBV10-3; D gene: -; CDR3 DNA: TGTGCCCTTGGACTGGCGAACACCGGGGAGCTGTTTTTT; CDR3 protein: CALGLANTGELFF
clone size: few; J gene: TRBJ2-2; V gene: TRBV5-1; D gene: TRBD1; CDR3 DNA: TGCGCCAGCAGCGTGGACAGGCCGAACACCGGGGAGCTGTTTTTT; CDR3 protein: CASSVDRPNTGELFF
clone size: many; J gene: TRBJ1-5; V gene: TRBV11-2; D gene: -; CDR3 DNA: TGTGCCAGCAGCGATAATGACAGACCCAATCAGCCCCAGCATTTT; CDR3 protein: CASSDNDRPNQPQHF
clone size: many; J gene: TRBJ1-5; V gene: TRBV18; D gene: -; CDR3 DNA: TGTGCCAGCTCACTGGGGCCCGATCAGCCCCAGCATTTT; CDR3 protein: CASSLGPDQPQHF
clone size: -; J gene: TRBJ2-3; V gene: TRBV12-3/TRBV12-4; D gene: TRBD2; CDR3 DNA: TGTGCCAGCAGTTTCGGCGGGGGGACCACAGATACGCAGTATTTT; CDR3 protein: CASSFGGGTTDTQYF
clone size: few; J gene: TRBJ1-2; V gene: TRBV11-2; D gene: -; CDR3 DNA: TGTGCCAGCAGCCATCCTAGACAATCCCTTTACCCCAGGTTC; CDR3 protein: CASSHPRQSLYPRF